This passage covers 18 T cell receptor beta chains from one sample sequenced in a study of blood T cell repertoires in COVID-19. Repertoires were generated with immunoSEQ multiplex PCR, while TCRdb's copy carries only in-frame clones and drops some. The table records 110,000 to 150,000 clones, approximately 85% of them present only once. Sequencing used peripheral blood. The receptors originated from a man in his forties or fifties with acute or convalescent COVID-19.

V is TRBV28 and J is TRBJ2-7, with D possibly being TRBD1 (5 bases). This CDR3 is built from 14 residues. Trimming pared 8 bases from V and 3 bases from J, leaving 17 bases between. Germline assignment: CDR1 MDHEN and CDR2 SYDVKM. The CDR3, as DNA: TGTGCCAGCCGGCCCAGGGAAACACTCTACGAGCAGTACTTC. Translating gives CASRPRETLYEQYF.

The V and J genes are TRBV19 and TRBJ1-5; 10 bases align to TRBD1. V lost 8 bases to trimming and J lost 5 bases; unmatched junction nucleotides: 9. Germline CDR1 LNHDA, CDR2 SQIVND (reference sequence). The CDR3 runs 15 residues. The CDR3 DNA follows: TGTGCCAGTGAACTCGACAGGGGGCGAGATCAGCCCCAGCATTTT. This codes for CASELDRGRDQPQHF.

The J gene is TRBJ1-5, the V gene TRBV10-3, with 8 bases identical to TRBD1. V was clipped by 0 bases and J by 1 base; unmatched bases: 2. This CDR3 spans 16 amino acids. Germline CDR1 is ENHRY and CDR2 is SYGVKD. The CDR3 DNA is TGTGCCATCAGTGAGTCAAACAGGGGGAGCAATCAGCCCCAGCATTTT. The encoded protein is CAISESNRGSNQPQHF.

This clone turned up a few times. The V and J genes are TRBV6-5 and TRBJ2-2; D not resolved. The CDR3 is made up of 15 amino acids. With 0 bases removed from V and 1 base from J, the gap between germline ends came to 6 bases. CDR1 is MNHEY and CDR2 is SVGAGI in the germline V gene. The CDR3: CASSYSEENTGELFF. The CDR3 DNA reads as TGTGCCAGCAGTTACTCAGAGGAGAACACCGGGGAGCTGTTTTTT.

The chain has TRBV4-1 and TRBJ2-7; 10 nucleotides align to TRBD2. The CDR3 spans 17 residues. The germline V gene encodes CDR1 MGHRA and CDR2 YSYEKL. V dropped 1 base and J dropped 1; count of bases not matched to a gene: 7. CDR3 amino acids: CASSQVLAGDRSYEQYF. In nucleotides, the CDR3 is TGCGCCAGCAGCCAAGTCCTAGCGGGAGATAGATCCTACGAGCAGTACTTC.

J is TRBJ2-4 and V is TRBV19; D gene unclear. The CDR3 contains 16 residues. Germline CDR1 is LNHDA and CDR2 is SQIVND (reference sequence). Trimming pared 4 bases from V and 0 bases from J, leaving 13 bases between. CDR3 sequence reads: CASSNPRQLAKNIQYF. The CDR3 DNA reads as TGTGCCAGTAGTAATCCGCGGCAGCTAGCCAAAAACATTCAGTACTTC.

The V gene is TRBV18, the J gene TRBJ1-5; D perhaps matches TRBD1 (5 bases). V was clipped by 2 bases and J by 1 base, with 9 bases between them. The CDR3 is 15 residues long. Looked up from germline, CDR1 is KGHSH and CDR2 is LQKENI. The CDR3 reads CASSPDSVSNQPQHF. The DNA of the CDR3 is TGTGCCAGCTCACCAGACAGCGTAAGCAATCAGCCCCAGCATTTT.

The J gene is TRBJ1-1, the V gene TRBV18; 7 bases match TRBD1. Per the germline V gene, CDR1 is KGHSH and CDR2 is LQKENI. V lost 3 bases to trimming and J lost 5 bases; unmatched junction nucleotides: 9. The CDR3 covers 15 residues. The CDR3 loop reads CASSPRTGGTTEAFF. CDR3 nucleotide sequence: TGTGCCAGCTCACCGCGGACAGGAGGAACAACTGAAGCTTTCTTT.

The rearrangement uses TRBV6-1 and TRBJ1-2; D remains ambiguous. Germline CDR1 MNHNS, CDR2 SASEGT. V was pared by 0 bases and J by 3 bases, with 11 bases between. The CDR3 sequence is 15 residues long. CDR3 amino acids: CASSEAEGWDYGYTF. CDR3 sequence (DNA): TGTGCCAGCAGTGAAGCGGAGGGATGGGACTATGGCTACACCTTC.

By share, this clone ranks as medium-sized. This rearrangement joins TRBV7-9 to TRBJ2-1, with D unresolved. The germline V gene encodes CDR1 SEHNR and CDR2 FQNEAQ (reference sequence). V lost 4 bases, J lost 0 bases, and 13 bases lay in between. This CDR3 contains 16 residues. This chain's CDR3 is CASSSLGEASYNEQFF. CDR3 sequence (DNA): TGTGCCAGCAGCTCCCTAGGAGAGGCCTCCTACAATGAGCAGTTCTTC.

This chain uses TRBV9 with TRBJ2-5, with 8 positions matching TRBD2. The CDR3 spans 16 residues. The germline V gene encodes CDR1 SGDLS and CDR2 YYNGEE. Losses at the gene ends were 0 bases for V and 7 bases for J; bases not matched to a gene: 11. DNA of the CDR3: TGTGCCAGCAGCGTAGTAGCTAGCGGGCCTACGGGGACCCAGTACTTC. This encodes CASSVVASGPTGTQYF.

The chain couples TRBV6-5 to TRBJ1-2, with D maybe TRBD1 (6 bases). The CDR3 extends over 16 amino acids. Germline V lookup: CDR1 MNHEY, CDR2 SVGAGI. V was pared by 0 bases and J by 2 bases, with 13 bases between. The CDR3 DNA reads TGTGCCAGCAGTTACTCGTATACAGGGCTCAACTATGGCTACACCTTC. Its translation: CASSYSYTGLNYGYTF.

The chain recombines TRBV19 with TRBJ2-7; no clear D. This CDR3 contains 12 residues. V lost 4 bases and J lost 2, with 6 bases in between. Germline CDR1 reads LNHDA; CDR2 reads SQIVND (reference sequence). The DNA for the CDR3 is TGTGCCAGTAGTACCAGAACCTACGAGCAGTACTTC. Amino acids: CASSTRTYEQYF.

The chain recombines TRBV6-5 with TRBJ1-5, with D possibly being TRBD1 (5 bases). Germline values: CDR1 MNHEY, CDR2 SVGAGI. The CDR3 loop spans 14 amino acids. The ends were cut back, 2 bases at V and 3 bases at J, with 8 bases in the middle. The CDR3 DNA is TGTGCCAGCAGTTACCGGGGGAACAATCAGCCCCAGCATTTT. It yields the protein CASSYRGNNQPQHF.

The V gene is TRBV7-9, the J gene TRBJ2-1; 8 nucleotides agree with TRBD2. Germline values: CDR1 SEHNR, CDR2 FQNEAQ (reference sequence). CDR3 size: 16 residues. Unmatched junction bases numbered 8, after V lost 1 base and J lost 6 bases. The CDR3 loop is CASSLGGTRGGNEQFF. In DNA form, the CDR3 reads TGTGCCAGCAGCTTAGGTGGGACTAGGGGTGGCAATGAGCAGTTCTTC.

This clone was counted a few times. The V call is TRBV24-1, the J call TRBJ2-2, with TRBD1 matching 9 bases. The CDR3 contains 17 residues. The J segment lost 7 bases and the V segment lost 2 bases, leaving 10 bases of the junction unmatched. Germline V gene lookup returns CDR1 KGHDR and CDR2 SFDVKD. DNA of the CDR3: TGTGCCACCAGTGATTCACTCCGGGACAGGGTGAACGGGGAGCTGTTTTTT. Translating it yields CATSDSLRDRVNGELFF.

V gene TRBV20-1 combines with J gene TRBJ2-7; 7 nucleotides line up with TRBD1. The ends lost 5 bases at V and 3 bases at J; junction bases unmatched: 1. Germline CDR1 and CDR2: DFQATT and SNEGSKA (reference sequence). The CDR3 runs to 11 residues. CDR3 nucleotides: TGCAGTGCTCGACAGGGCTACGAGCAGTACTTC. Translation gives CSARQGYEQYF.

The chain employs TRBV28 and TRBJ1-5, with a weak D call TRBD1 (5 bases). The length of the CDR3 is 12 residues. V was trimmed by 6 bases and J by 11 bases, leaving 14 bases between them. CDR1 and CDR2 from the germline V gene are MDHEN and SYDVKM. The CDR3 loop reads CASSLIGGTQHF. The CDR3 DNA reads TGTGCCAGCAGCTTAATCGGGGGAACCCAGCATTTT.